The 27 T cell receptor beta chains below all came from one sample that was sequenced in a study of PD-1 blockade in mismatch repair-deficient tumors. Only in-frame clones appear in the TCRdb table, and some are missing; sequencing was by immunoSEQ multiplex PCR. The sample shows 130,000 or so clones, more than 85% of them seen only once. The input for sequencing was peripheral blood, taken 44 weeks after starting pembrolizumab. Receptor source: an adult with mismatch repair-deficient cancer.

The chain couples TRBV27 to TRBJ2-2; D uncertain. Trimming took off 10 bases at V and 3 bases at J, with 33 bases between the two ends. This CDR3 spans 20 amino acids. The V gene's germline CDR1 is MNHEY and CDR2 SMNVEV (reference sequence). CDR3 in amino acids: CATKNRKPGRVSSHTGELFF. Here the CDR3 DNA reads TGTGCCACCAAAAACCGAAAACCGGGTCGGGTATCTTCCCACACCGGGGAGCTGTTTTTT.

As for this clone: An end of the junction does not agree with germline; a read error may underlie this. Other DNA sequences in this specimen translate into the identical CDR3. The V call is TRBV15, the J call TRBJ1-5, with unresolved D. The V gene's germline CDR1 is LNHNV and CDR2 YYDKDF (reference sequence). This CDR3 region has 16 residues. The CDR3 nucleotides read TGCGCCACCAGCAGACCCGGCGGCAGGAAGAATCAGCCCCAGCATTTT. As protein: CATSRPGGRKNQPQHF. The entire variable domain, with the rest obtained from reference TRBV15 and TRBJ1-5, is as follows: DAMVIQNPRYQVTQFGKPVTLSCSQTLNHNVMYWYQQKSSQAPKLLFHYYDKDFNNEADTPDNFQSRRPNTSFCFLDIRSPGLGDTAMYLCATSRPGGRKNQPQHFGDGTRLSIL.

This clone was detected only a few times. The chain recombines TRBV29-1 with TRBJ2-2; the match to TRBD1 covers 11 bases. This CDR3 comprises 14 residues. CDR1 is SQVTM, CDR2 ANQGSEA, per germline. V trimming: 6 bases; J trimming: 1 base; junction bases outside the gene matches: 1. CDR3 amino acids: CSVGQGVNTGELFF. As DNA, the CDR3 is TGCAGCGTGGGACAGGGGGTGAACACCGGGGAGCTGTTTTTT.

The sample holds a few counts of this clone. V and J are TRBV10-1 and TRBJ1-5; D is ambiguous. The CDR3 runs to 10 residues. Germline assignment: CDR1 WNHNN and CDR2 SYGVQD (reference sequence). Trimming took off 6 bases at V and 3 bases at J, with 0 bases between the two ends. The CDR3 sequence: CASSNQPQHF. CDR3 in DNA: TGCGCCAGCAGCAATCAGCCCCAGCATTTT.

V is TRBV6-5 and J is TRBJ2-5, with unresolved D. V shed 6 bases and J shed 1 base, with 9 bases lying between them. This CDR3 is 13 amino acids long. Germline V CDR1 and CDR2: MNHEY, SVGAGI. The CDR3 nucleotides read TGTGCCAGCAGACCGGTGGGCCAAGAGACCCAGTACTTC. It encodes CASRPVGQETQYF.

The chain employs TRBV6-1 and TRBJ2-2, with D hard to call. V lost 8 bases and J lost 5, with 12 bases in between. Germline lookup yields CDR1 MNHNS and CDR2 SASEGT. The CDR3 extends over 13 amino acids. The CDR3 region is CASREFNTGELFF. The CDR3 region has the DNA TGTGCCAGCCGAGAATTCAATACCGGGGAGCTGTTTTTT.

The rearrangement uses TRBV9 and TRBJ2-3, with 9 bases fitting TRBD2. The CDR3 sequence is 19 residues long. The V and J ends lost 6 bases and 2 bases, in that order; junction bases with no gene match: 19. Germline CDR1 and CDR2: SGDLS and YYNGEE. The chain's CDR3 is CASNKYGLAGQAYTDTQYF. CDR3 coding DNA: TGTGCCAGCAATAAATATGGGCTAGCGGGACAAGCATACACAGATACGCAGTATTTT. Drawing the rest from reference TRBV9 and TRBJ2-3, the complete variable domain is DSGVTQTPKHLITATGQRVTLRCSPRSGDLSVYWYQQSLDQGLQFLIQYYNGEERAKGNILERFSAQQFPDLHSELNLSSLELGDSALYFCASNKYGLAGQAYTDTQYFGPGTRLTVL.

This chain joins TRBV5-1 and TRBJ2-7, with 7 bases matching TRBD1. Per the germline V gene, CDR1 is SGHRS and CDR2 is YFSETQ. The CDR3 is 15 residues long. V shed 0 bases and J 4 bases; nucleotides not matched to a gene: 7. The CDR3 DNA reads as TGCGCCAGCAGCTTGGCTACGCGACAGGGATACGAGCAGTACTTC. As protein: CASSLATRQGYEQYF.

The chain couples TRBV6-6 to TRBJ2-1, with 7 bases fitting TRBD2. Germline CDR1 and CDR2: MNHNY and SVGAGI (reference sequence). The J segment lost 3 bases and the V segment lost 7 bases, leaving 12 bases of the junction unmatched. This CDR3 comprises 16 residues. CDR3 in amino acids: CASTIGLVGYYNEQFF. DNA for the CDR3: TGTGCCAGCACCATCGGACTAGTCGGGTACTACAATGAGCAGTTCTTC.

The chain joins TRBV10-2 to TRBJ2-7; 12 bases are a match to TRBD1. Germline assignment: CDR1 WSHSY and CDR2 SAAADI. Trimming cost V 6 bases and J 5 bases; bases outside gene matches: 8. The CDR3 sequence is 15 residues long. In DNA form, the CDR3 reads TGCGCCAGCAGGCCTGGGACAGGGGGCTTCGACGAGCAGTACTTC. It specifies CASRPGTGGFDEQYF.

The chain uses TRBV7-9 and TRBJ2-7; tentatively, D is TRBD2 (6 bases). Trimming pared 5 bases from V and 1 base from J, leaving 12 bases between. The germline V gene has CDR1 SEHNR and CDR2 FQNEAQ (reference sequence). The CDR3 covers 14 residues. The CDR3 is CASSLIGGSYEQYF. DNA for the CDR3: TGTGCCAGCAGCCTAATTGGAGGGTCCTACGAGCAGTACTTC.

The V call is TRBV6-1, the J call TRBJ2-3; D may be TRBD2 (6 bases). Trimming took 6 bases from V and 2 from J, leaving 15 bases between them. Germline V gene sequence: CDR1 MNHNS, CDR2 SASEGT. CDR3 size: 15 residues. The CDR3 nucleotides read TGTGCCAGCAGCACCGATGGAGGGGACACAGATACGCAGTATTTT. Its translation is CASSTDGGDTDTQYF.

The chain couples TRBV4-1 to TRBJ1-4; 10 bases are a match to TRBD1. The CDR3 contains 16 residues. Trimming removed 4 bases from V and 7 bases from J; junction bases left unmatched: 9. Germline V gene data show CDR1 as MGHRA and CDR2 as YSYEKL. For the CDR3, the DNA is TGCGCCAGCAGCCCGCGACAGGGGGCTACGAGTGAAAAACTGTTTTTT. It encodes CASSPRQGATSEKLFF.

This clone has a single count. The chain uses TRBV30 and TRBJ2-3, with no clear D. Trimming stripped 0 bases from V and 10 bases from J, with 14 bases between. The CDR3 length is 13 residues. Per the germline V gene, CDR1 is GTSNPN and CDR2 is SVGIG (reference sequence). CDR3 loop: CAWSVLKFIAQYF. The CDR3 DNA sequence: TGTGCCTGGAGTGTACTGAAGTTCATAGCGCAGTATTTT.

The V call is TRBV4-1, the J call TRBJ2-1; TRBD2 aligns across 9 bases. Germline CDR1 reads MGHRA; CDR2 reads YSYEKL. With 3 bases clipped from V and 5 bases from J, the junction kept 11 bases outside the gene matches. This CDR3 has 17 amino acids. The CDR3, as DNA: TGCGCCAGCAGCCAGGGTAGCGGGAGCGGTTCCCACAATGAGCAGTTCTTC. Its protein is CASSQGSGSGSHNEQFF.

The J gene is TRBJ1-1, the V gene TRBV30; D call uncertain. CDR3 length equals 12 residues. Trimming took 0 bases from V and 8 from J, leaving 10 bases between them. Per germline, CDR1 GTSNPN and CDR2 SVGIG (reference sequence). This CDR3 is CAWSVLNSEAFF. As DNA, the CDR3 is TGTGCCTGGAGTGTTTTGAATTCAGAAGCTTTCTTT.

The rearrangement links TRBV19 to TRBJ1-5; D uncertain. Germline V gene data show CDR1 as LNHDA and CDR2 as SQIVND (reference sequence). V was cut by 3 bases and J by 0 bases, with 6 bases left in between. The CDR3 consists of 14 residues. CDR3 in amino acids: CASSILNSNQPQHF. As DNA, the CDR3 is TGTGCCAGTAGTATTTTAAATAGCAATCAGCCCCAGCATTTT.

The CDR3 spells CASSFVTDTQYF. CDR3 sequence (DNA): TGTGCCAGCAGCTTCGTCACAGATACGCAGTATTTT. The J gene is TRBJ2-3, the V gene TRBV7-9; D remains unclear. V was cut by 3 bases and J by 2 bases, with 3 bases left in between. CDR3 length: 12 residues. Germline CDR1 and CDR2: SEHNR and FQNEAQ (reference sequence). Complete variable domain (other parts from reference TRBV7-9 and TRBJ2-3): DTGVSQNPRHKITKRGQNVTFRCDPISEHNRLYWYRQTLGQGPEFLTYFQNEAQLEKSRLLSDRFSAERPKGSFSTLEIQRTEQGDSAMYLCASSFVTDTQYFGPGTRLTVL.

The chain couples TRBV27 to TRBJ2-7; D is ambiguous. The germline V gene has CDR1 MNHEY and CDR2 SMNVEV (reference sequence). The V end was cut by 3 bases, the J end by 1 base, with 7 bases between. This CDR3 has 13 amino acids. The chain's CDR3 is CASSLKESYEQYF. CDR3 sequence (DNA): TGTGCCAGCAGTTTGAAGGAGTCCTACGAGCAGTACTTC.

V is TRBV19 and J is TRBJ2-3, with D maybe TRBD2 (5 bases). With 9 bases removed from V and 3 bases from J, the gap between germline ends came to 7 bases. The CDR3 length is 11 residues. The germline V gene encodes CDR1 LNHDA and CDR2 SQIVND (reference sequence). The CDR3 sequence: CASAGTDTQYF. CDR3 nucleotide sequence: TGTGCCAGCGCGGGTACAGATACGCAGTATTTT.

The chain links TRBV19 to TRBJ1-5; D gene ambiguous. The CDR3 sequence is 15 residues long. Germline CDR1 and CDR2: LNHDA and SQIVND (reference sequence). V was cut by 3 bases and J by 4 bases, with 13 bases left in between. In DNA, the CDR3 is TGTGCCAGTAGTATGATAAGTCAGACTAATCAGCCCCAGCATTTT. Protein: CASSMISQTNQPQHF.

This clone appeared a single time. This rearrangement joins TRBV6-1 to TRBJ2-7; TRBD1 agrees at 8 bases. V lost 4 bases, J lost 0 bases, and 5 bases stayed unmatched. Germline-derived CDR1 and CDR2 are MNHNS and SASEGT. There are 15 residues in the CDR3. The CDR3 coding sequence is TGTGCCAGCAGTGTGGCCGGGACAGGCTCCTACGAGCAGTACTTC. This encodes CASSVAGTGSYEQYF.

This chain connects TRBV7-9 to TRBJ2-7; D is tentatively TRBD1 or TRBD2 (6 bases each). CDR1 is SEHNR and CDR2 is FQNEAQ in the germline V gene (reference sequence). This CDR3 has 11 residues. V lost 5 bases, J lost 6 bases, and 8 bases lay in between. The CDR3 bases are TGTGCCAGCAGCGGGGGGCCCGAGCAGTACTTC. Its translation is CASSGGPEQYF.

The chain carries TRBV28 and TRBJ2-7; 10 positions match TRBD1. Trimming at V came to 3 bases and at J to 4 bases, leaving 6 bases not matched to a gene. This CDR3 is built from 15 residues. Germline-derived CDR1 and CDR2 are MDHEN and SYDVKM. Here the CDR3 reads CASSFFGTGAYEQYF. The CDR3 DNA follows: TGTGCCAGCAGTTTTTTTGGGACAGGGGCATACGAGCAGTACTTC.

This rearrangement joins TRBV4-1 to TRBJ1-5; D not certain. The CDR3 is 16 residues long. Looked up from germline, CDR1 is MGHRA and CDR2 is YSYEKL. V lost 2 bases and J lost 1, with 12 bases in between. CDR3 sequence: CASSQQYPGSNQPQHF. The CDR3 DNA reads as TGCGCCAGCAGCCAACAGTACCCGGGGAGCAATCAGCCCCAGCATTTT.

This sequence joins TRBV5-1 and TRBJ2-7; unclear D gene. CDR1 is SGHRS and CDR2 is YFSETQ in the germline V gene. The CDR3 sequence is 16 residues long. V was trimmed by 1 base and J by 0 bases, leaving 14 bases between them. CDR3 coding DNA: TGCGCCAGCAGCTTGTCGGTGGATTCCGGCTCCTACGAGCAGTACTTC. This gives the protein CASSLSVDSGSYEQYF.

The chain links TRBV2 to TRBJ2-7, with D unresolved. The length of the CDR3 is 12 residues. V gave up 6 bases and J gave up 2 bases, with 8 bases separating them. CDR1 and CDR2 from the germline V gene are SNHLY and FYNNEI. The CDR3 is CASRTQTYEQYF. In nucleotides, the CDR3 is TGTGCCAGCAGGACACAGACCTACGAGCAGTACTTC.